This T cell receptor beta chain derives from a study of immune characterization of retroperitoneal liposarcoma. The CDR3 covers 11 residues. Trimming cost V 3 bases and J 5 bases, with 4 bases left between them. TCRdb processed the PCR reads anew with MiXCR; each CDR3 protein has one entry. The profile shows more than 9,000 distinct CDR3 sequences, around a quarter of them singletons. This clonotype was recorded at least ten times. The sequence was collected from a male donor with retroperitoneal liposarcoma. The sequenced material came from tumor tissue. V is TRBV12-3 or TRBV12-4 and J is TRBJ2-5; D is unclear. This CDR3 reads CASSLSETQYF. The CDR3 DNA reads as TGTGCCAGCAGTTTGTCGGAGACCCAGTACTTC.